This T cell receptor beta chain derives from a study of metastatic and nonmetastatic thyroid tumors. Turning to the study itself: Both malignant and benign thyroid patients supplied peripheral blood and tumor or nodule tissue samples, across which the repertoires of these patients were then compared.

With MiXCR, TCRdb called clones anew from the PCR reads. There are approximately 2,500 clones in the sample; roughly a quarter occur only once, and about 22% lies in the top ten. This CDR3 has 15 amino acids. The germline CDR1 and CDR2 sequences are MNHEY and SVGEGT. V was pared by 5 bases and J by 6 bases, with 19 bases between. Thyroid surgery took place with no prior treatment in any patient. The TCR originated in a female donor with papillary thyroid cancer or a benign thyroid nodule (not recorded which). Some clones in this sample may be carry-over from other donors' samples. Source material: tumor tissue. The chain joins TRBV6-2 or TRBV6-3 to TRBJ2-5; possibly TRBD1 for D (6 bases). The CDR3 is CASSAAGTWTKTQYF. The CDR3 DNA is TGTGCCAGCAGTGCCGCCGGGACATGGACAAAGACCCAGTACTTC.